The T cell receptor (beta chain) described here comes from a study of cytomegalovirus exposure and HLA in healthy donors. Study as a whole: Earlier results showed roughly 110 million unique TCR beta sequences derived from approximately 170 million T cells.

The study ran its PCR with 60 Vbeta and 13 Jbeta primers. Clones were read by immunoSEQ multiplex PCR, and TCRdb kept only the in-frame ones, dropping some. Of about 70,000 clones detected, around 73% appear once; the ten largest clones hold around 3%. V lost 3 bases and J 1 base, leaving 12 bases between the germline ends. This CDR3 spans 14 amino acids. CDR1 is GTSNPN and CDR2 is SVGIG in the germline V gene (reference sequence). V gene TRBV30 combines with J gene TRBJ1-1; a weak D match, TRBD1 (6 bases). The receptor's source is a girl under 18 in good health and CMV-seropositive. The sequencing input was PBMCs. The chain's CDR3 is CAWSGTGWNTEAFF. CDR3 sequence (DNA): TGTGCCTGGAGCGGCACAGGGTGGAACACTGAAGCTTTCTTT. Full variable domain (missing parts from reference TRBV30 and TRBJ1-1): SQTIHQWPATLVQPVGSPLSLECTVEGTSNPNLYWYRQAAGRGLQLLFYSVGIGQISSEVPQNLSASRPQDRQFILSSKKLLLSDSGFYLCAWSGTGWNTEAFFGQGTRLTVV.